This TCR beta chain is from a study of CD8 T cells in Susac syndrome. Reverse transcription of roughly 0.5 to 1 ug RNA used random hexamers. Via MiXCR, TCRdb re-called the immunoSEQ multiplex PCR reads, giving one row per CDR3 protein. This table has 150,000 to 200,000 distinct CDR3 sequences, roughly 92% appearing once. This CDR3 comprises 16 residues. Trimming at V came to 0 bases and at J to 4 bases, leaving 7 bases not matched to a gene. The V gene's germline CDR1 is MNHGY and CDR2 SVAAGI. The chain uses TRBV6-9 and TRBJ2-7, with TRBD1 matching over 9 bases. The receptor was derived from a human donor with multiple sclerosis. Input material: CD4+ T cells from PBMCs. CDR3: CASSYSTGTGIYEQYF. CDR3 in DNA: TGTGCCAGCAGTTATTCGACCGGGACAGGGATTTACGAGCAGTACTTC.